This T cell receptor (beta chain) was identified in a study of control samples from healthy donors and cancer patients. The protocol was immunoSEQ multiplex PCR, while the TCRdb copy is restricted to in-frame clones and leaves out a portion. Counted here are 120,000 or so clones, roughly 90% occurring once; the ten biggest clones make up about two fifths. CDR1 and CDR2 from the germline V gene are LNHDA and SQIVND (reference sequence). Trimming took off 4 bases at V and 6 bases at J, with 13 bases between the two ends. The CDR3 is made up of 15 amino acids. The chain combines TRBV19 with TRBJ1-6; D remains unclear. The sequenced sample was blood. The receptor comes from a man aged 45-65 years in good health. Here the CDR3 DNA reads TGTGCCAGTAGTAGCCGAGGAGGTCTTAATTCACCCCTCCACTTT. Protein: CASSSRGGLNSPLHF.